The rows below give T cell receptor beta chains drawn from one sample of a study of cytomegalovirus exposure and HLA in healthy donors. Profiled with immunoSEQ multiplex PCR; TCRdb holds only in-frame clones, not every one. The sample contains roughly 90,000 clones, roughly 84% of which appear only once. Sequenced material: PBMCs. The source is a man younger than 35 in good health and CMV-seronegative. CDR3s include the opening cysteine and the closing phenylalanine or tryptophan. The D gene is left open where the match is weak. Some rows have no size entry. The others give once, few or many, or a class for an expanded clone.

D	size	V	J	CDR3	DNA
TRBD2	once	TRBV10-2	TRBJ2-3	CASSESTLAGGSDTQYF	TGCGCCAGCAGTGAGTCGACGCTAGCGGGAGGGTCAGATACGCAGTATTTT
TRBD2	NA	TRBV29-1	TRBJ2-2	CSVDRGLVYTGELFF	TGCAGCGTTGATCGGGGACTAGTGTACACCGGGGAGCTGTTTTTT
TRBD1	NA	TRBV5-1	TRBJ2-1	CASSLAGTGGYNEQFF	TGCGCCAGCAGCTTGGCCGGGACAGGGGGTTACAATGAGCAGTTCTTC
TRBD1	NA	TRBV7-9	TRBJ1-1	CASSEQGGDFSTEAFF	TGTGCCAGCAGCGAACAAGGGGGCGACTTCAGTACTGAAGCTTTCTTT
TRBD1	NA	TRBV7-2	TRBJ2-7	CASSTTGTGRYEQYF	TGTGCCAGCAGCACTACCGGGACAGGGAGATACGAGCAGTACTTC
TRBD2	NA	TRBV4-1	TRBJ2-1	CASSPTGWGGQFF	TGCGCCAGCAGCCCCACAGGTTGGGGGGGGCAGTTCTTC
TRBD1	NA	TRBV5-3	TRBJ2-1	CARSPGTACFGNEQFF	TGTGCCAGAAGCCCCGGGACAGCGTGTTTTGGCAATGAGCAGTTCTTC
TRBD2	NA	TRBV5-1	TRBJ2-1	CASSLAGSYNEQFF	TGCGCCAGCAGCTTAGCGGGATCCTACAATGAGCAGTTCTTC
TRBD2	few	TRBV9	TRBJ2-5	CASSTPSGQETQYF	TGTGCCAGCAGCACTCCTAGCGGGCAAGAGACCCAGTACTTC
TRBD1	NA	TRBV28	TRBJ2-2	CAIRQGRDTGELFF	TGTGCCATCCGACAGGGAAGGGACACCGGGGAGCTGTTTTTT
TRBD1	NA	TRBV27	TRBJ1-2	CASMTGNYGYTF	TGTGCCAGCATGACAGGGAACTATGGCTACACCTTC
TRBD1	once	TRBV10-1	TRBJ1-2	CASSDGTDYGYTF	TGCGCCAGCAGTGATGGGACAGACTATGGCTACACCTTC
TRBD1	once	TRBV6-5	TRBJ2-5	CACSPRDSKETQYF	TGTGCCTGCAGCCCCCGGGACAGTAAAGAGACCCAGTACTTC
NA	NA	TRBV10-3	TRBJ2-5	CAISAGESGETQYF	TGTGCCATCAGTGCGGGAGAGTCCGGGGAGACCCAGTACTTC
NA	NA	TRBV29-1	TRBJ1-2	CSVEDRMGSGYTF	TGCAGCGTTGAAGATCGCATGGGCTCTGGCTACACCTTC
TRBD1	NA	TRBV28	TRBJ1-4	CASSSTTGGNEKLFF	TGTGCCAGCAGTTCAACGACAGGGGGAAATGAAAAACTGTTTTTT
TRBD2	NA	TRBV27	TRBJ2-5	CASSFFLAGGQETQYF	TGTGCCAGCAGTTTTTTTCTAGCGGGAGGGCAAGAGACCCAGTACTTC
TRBD2	once	TRBV19	TRBJ2-3	CASSIGTSGSDTQYF	TGTGCCAGTAGTATAGGGACTAGCGGTTCAGATACGCAGTATTTT
NA	NA	TRBV7-9	TRBJ2-7	CSSSSDNYEQYF	TGTTCCAGCAGCTCGGACAACTACGAGCAGTACTTC
NA	NA	TRBV27	TRBJ2-7	CASSLSWGDEQYF	TGTGCCAGCAGTTTATCTTGGGGGGACGAGCAGTACTTC
TRBD1	NA	TRBV5-6	TRBJ1-1	CASSWGLRQGGAEAFF	TGTGCCAGCAGCTGGGGGTTACGACAGGGGGGCGCTGAAGCTTTCTTT
TRBD2	NA	TRBV7-2	TRBJ2-7	CASSRAGGSSYEQYF	TGTGCCAGCAGCCGAGCGGGAGGGTCCTCCTACGAGCAGTACTTC
TRBD1	once	TRBV4-1	TRBJ1-4	CASSQDRGTAYFATNEKLFF	TGCGCCAGCAGCCAAGACCGGGGGACAGCGTACTTTGCAACTAATGAAAAACTGTTTTTT
NA	NA	TRBV27	TRBJ2-7	CASSSAGRSSYEQYF	TGTGCCAGCAGTTCGGCGGGACGGAGTTCCTACGAGCAGTACTTC
NA	once	TRBV7-7	TRBJ2-1	CASSLQVGVGEQFF	TGTGCTAGCAGCTTACAGGTGGGAGTCGGTGAGCAGTTCTTC
NA	NA	TRBV30	TRBJ2-7	CAWSRGGEIGYEQYF	TGTGCCTGGAGTCGGGGTGGGGAGATTGGCTACGAGCAGTACTTC
NA	NA	TRBV13	TRBJ2-7	CASSLGVGAVNEQYF	TGTGCCAGCAGCTTAGGCGTCGGAGCGGTGAACGAGCAGTACTTC
NA	NA	TRBV19	TRBJ2-1	CASSIGILEEQFF	TGTGCCAGTAGTATTGGAATTCTGGAGGAGCAGTTCTTC
TRBD1	NA	TRBV2	TRBJ1-2	CASSDGDSGATNYGYTF	TGTGCCAGCAGTGATGGGGACAGTGGGGCTACTAACTATGGCTACACCTTC
NA	NA	TRBV7-2	TRBJ2-1	CASSFKLGADSSYNEQFF	TGTGCCAGCAGCTTCAAGCTTGGCGCAGACAGCTCCTACAATGAGCAGTTCTTC
NA	once	TRBV5-1	TRBJ2-3	CASSSWESGSTDTQYF	TGCGCCAGCAGCTCCTGGGAGAGCGGGAGCACAGATACGCAGTATTTT
NA	NA	TRBV5-8	TRBJ2-7	CASSDWGLRYEQYF	TGTGCCAGCAGCGACTGGGGGCTTCGGTACGAGCAGTACTTC
NA	NA	TRBV2	TRBJ2-1	CASSEARQGRDNEQFF	TGTGCCAGCAGTGAAGCGAGGCAGGGGCGGGACAATGAGCAGTTCTTC
TRBD2	NA	TRBV7-8	TRBJ2-3	CASRRGTSSTDTQYF	TGTGCCAGCAGACGTGGGACTAGCAGCACAGATACGCAGTATTTT
NA	NA	TRBV29-1	TRBJ2-7	CSVEPGGDEQYF	TGCAGCGTTGAGCCAGGAGGGGACGAGCAGTACTTC
NA	once	TRBV9	TRBJ2-6	CASSLDRDWDSGANVLTF	TGTGCCAGCAGCCTTGACCGGGACTGGGACTCTGGGGCCAACGTCCTGACTTTC
TRBD1	NA	TRBV5-6	TRBJ2-1	CASSRDSQNEQFF	TGTGCCAGCAGCCGGGACAGCCAAAATGAGCAGTTCTTC
TRBD1	NA	TRBV7-6	TRBJ1-4	CASSLGTGVEKLFF	TGTGCCAGCAGCCTGGGGACAGGGGTCGAAAAACTGTTTTTT
TRBD1	NA	TRBV5-4	TRBJ1-1	CASSLGTGYMNTEAFF	TGTGCCAGCAGCCTTGGGACAGGGTACATGAACACTGAAGCTTTCTTT
TRBD1	NA	TRBV5-5	TRBJ1-1	CASSFLQGGTEAFF	TGTGCCAGCAGCTTTCTACAGGGGGGCACTGAAGCTTTCTTT
TRBD1	NA	TRBV30	TRBJ2-2	CAWKQGDAGELFF	TGTGCCTGGAAACAGGGGGACGCCGGGGAGCTGTTTTTT
TRBD2	once	TRBV9	TRBJ2-3	CASSLGTSPRVSTDTQYF	TGTGCCAGCAGCCTTGGGACTAGCCCCCGCGTTAGCACAGATACGCAGTATTTT
NA	NA	TRBV19	TRBJ2-7	CASSIGQGGEQYF	TGTGCCAGTAGTATAGGGCAGGGGGGCGAGCAGTACTTC
NA	NA	TRBV5-6	TRBJ1-2	CASSTSGTGFVYGYTF	TGTGCCAGCAGCACCTCCGGGACTGGGTTTGTCTATGGCTACACCTTC
TRBD1	NA	TRBV16	TRBJ2-2	CASSQRAGTANTGELFF	TGTGCCAGCAGCCAAAGGGCCGGGACAGCGAACACCGGGGAGCTGTTTTTT
NA	NA	TRBV25-1	TRBJ1-1	CASSEYILSQMNTEAFF	TGTGCCAGCAGTGAATATATTCTGTCCCAGATGAACACTGAAGCTTTCTTT
TRBD1	NA	TRBV11-2	TRBJ2-7	CASSPTGTGSEQYF	TGTGCCAGCAGCCCGACTGGGACAGGGTCCGAGCAGTACTTC
NA	NA	TRBV19	TRBJ1-2	CASSRTGQTTPGNGYTF	TGTGCCAGTAGTAGAACCGGACAGACTACCCCCGGGAATGGCTACACCTTC
TRBD2	NA	TRBV28	TRBJ2-1	CASRRVGGNEQFF	TGTGCCAGCCGGCGGGTGGGGGGGAATGAGCAGTTCTTC
NA	NA	TRBV7-9	TRBJ2-7	CASTPPQGRYEQYF	TGTGCCAGCACCCCGCCTCAGGGGCGCTACGAGCAGTACTTC
NA	NA	TRBV15	TRBJ2-3	CATSRGALPASTDTQYF	TGTGCCACCAGCAGAGGGGCCCTCCCAGCTAGCACAGATACGCAGTATTTT
NA	once	TRBV11-3	TRBJ2-7	CASSSGVGTYEQYF	TGTGCCAGCAGCTCCGGGGTGGGAACCTACGAGCAGTACTTC
TRBD2	few	TRBV7-3	TRBJ2-1	CASRPGLAGNNEQFF	TGTGCCAGCAGACCCGGTTTAGCGGGAAACAATGAGCAGTTCTTC
NA	NA	TRBV5-3	TRBJ1-3	CARSPGQLPSSGNTIYF	TGTGCCAGAAGTCCGGGACAACTACCCTCCTCTGGAAACACCATATATTTT
TRBD1	once	TRBV4-3	TRBJ2-6	CASSPGQGFSGANVLTF	TGCGCCAGCAGCCCGGGACAGGGATTCTCTGGGGCCAACGTCCTGACTTTC
NA	NA	TRBV12-5	TRBJ2-3	CASGLWAPTDTQYF	TGTGCTAGTGGTTTGTGGGCCCCCACAGATACGCAGTATTTT
TRBD1	NA	TRBV7-9	TRBJ2-1	CASSDQSGTGPKLEQFF	TGTGCCAGCAGCGATCAATCCGGGACAGGGCCCAAACTCGAGCAGTTCTTC
NA	NA	TRBV7-9	TRBJ1-6	CASSLNGNRNSPLHF	TGTGCCAGCAGCTTAAACGGGAACCGAAATTCACCCCTCCACTTT